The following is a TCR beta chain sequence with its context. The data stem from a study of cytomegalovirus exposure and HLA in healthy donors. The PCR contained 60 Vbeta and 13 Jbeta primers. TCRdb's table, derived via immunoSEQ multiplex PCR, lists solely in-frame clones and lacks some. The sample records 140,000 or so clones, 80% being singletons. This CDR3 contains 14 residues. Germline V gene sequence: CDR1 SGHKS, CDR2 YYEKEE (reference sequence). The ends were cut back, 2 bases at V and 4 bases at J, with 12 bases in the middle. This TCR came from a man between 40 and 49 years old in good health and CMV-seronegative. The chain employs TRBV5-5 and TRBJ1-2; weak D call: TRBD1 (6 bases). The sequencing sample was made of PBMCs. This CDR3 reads CASSFDPGAYGYTF. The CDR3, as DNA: TGTGCCAGCAGCTTTGATCCAGGGGCCTATGGCTACACCTTC.